Listed below are T cell receptor beta chains from one sample, sequenced in a study of blood T cell repertoires in COVID-19. The assay was immunoSEQ multiplex PCR, and TCRdb's table has in-frame clones only and misses some. The table records about 250,000 clones, around 90% of them present only once. The sequencing input was peripheral blood. All receptors derive from a man between 18 and 29 years old with active or convalescent COVID-19. Each CDR3 is given with its conserved first and last residue. Fields, in order: V gene, clone size, D gene, J gene, CDR3 protein, CDR3 DNA. A D gene is named only where the DNA matches it firmly. Clone size is stated in some rows and not others, as once, few, many or a class when expanded.

v_gene: TRBV6-2/TRBV6-3; abundance: few; d_gene: -; j_gene: TRBJ1-1; CDR3aa: CASSLDLLEGTEAFF; CDR3nt: TGTGCCAGCAGTCTCGACCTTTTGGAGGGTACTGAAGCTTTCTTT
v_gene: TRBV7-2; abundance: -; d_gene: TRBD2; j_gene: TRBJ2-3; CDR3aa: CASSLNGGAIDTQYF; CDR3nt: TGTGCCAGCAGCTTGAACGGGGGGGCAATAGATACGCAGTATTTT
v_gene: TRBV12-3/TRBV12-4; abundance: -; d_gene: -; j_gene: TRBJ2-7; CDR3aa: CASSRLSYEQYF; CDR3nt: TGTGCCAGCAGTAGACTATCCTACGAGCAGTACTTC
v_gene: TRBV7-9; abundance: -; d_gene: -; j_gene: TRBJ2-3; CDR3aa: CASSLALGGVSTDTQYF; CDR3nt: TGTGCCAGCAGCTTAGCGCTGGGCGGGGTTAGCACAGATACGCAGTATTTT
v_gene: TRBV7-6; abundance: -; d_gene: -; j_gene: TRBJ2-5; CDR3aa: CASSLNPRFNRETQYF; CDR3nt: TGTGCCAGCAGCCTTAACCCTCGGTTCAATCGAGAGACCCAGTACTTC
v_gene: TRBV9; abundance: -; d_gene: -; j_gene: TRBJ2-2; CDR3aa: CASTENSNTGELFF; CDR3nt: TGTGCCAGCACGGAGAATTCGAACACCGGGGAGCTGTTTTTT
v_gene: TRBV5-6; abundance: -; d_gene: TRBD1; j_gene: TRBJ1-2; CDR3aa: CASSLQGIDYGYTF; CDR3nt: TGTGCCAGCAGCCTACAGGGGATAGACTATGGCTACACCTTC
v_gene: TRBV30; abundance: -; d_gene: -; j_gene: TRBJ2-5; CDR3aa: CAWGTGVQETQYF; CDR3nt: TGTGCCTGGGGCACCGGGGTCCAAGAGACCCAGTACTTC
v_gene: TRBV11-2; abundance: -; d_gene: -; j_gene: TRBJ2-7; CDR3aa: CASSPAGQHYEQYF; CDR3nt: TGTGCCAGCAGCCCAGCAGGCCAGCACTACGAGCAGTACTTC
v_gene: TRBV18; abundance: -; d_gene: -; j_gene: TRBJ2-5; CDR3aa: CASSPILGQETQYF; CDR3nt: TGTGCCAGCTCACCGATTCTAGGTCAAGAGACCCAGTACTTC
v_gene: TRBV27; abundance: -; d_gene: -; j_gene: TRBJ1-1; CDR3aa: CASSWGLHTEAFF; CDR3nt: TGTGCCAGCAGCTGGGGACTACACACTGAAGCTTTCTTT
v_gene: TRBV7-2; abundance: -; d_gene: TRBD2; j_gene: TRBJ2-5; CDR3aa: CASSLGTSGGRQTQYF; CDR3nt: TGTGCCAGCAGCTTAGGGACTAGCGGGGGCCGGCAGACCCAGTACTTC
v_gene: TRBV2; abundance: -; d_gene: -; j_gene: TRBJ2-7; CDR3aa: CASSAERLYEQYF; CDR3nt: TGTGCCAGCAGTGCAGAGAGGCTCTACGAGCAGTACTTC
v_gene: TRBV28; abundance: -; d_gene: -; j_gene: TRBJ2-1; CDR3aa: CASSFPQYNEQFF; CDR3nt: TGTGCCAGCAGTTTCCCACAGTACAATGAGCAGTTCTTC
v_gene: TRBV7-9; abundance: -; d_gene: -; j_gene: TRBJ1-4; CDR3aa: CASSPSNRATNEKLFF; CDR3nt: TGTGCCAGCAGCCCATCCAACAGGGCAACTAATGAAAAACTGTTTTTT
v_gene: TRBV12-2; abundance: once; d_gene: -; j_gene: TRBJ1-2; CDR3aa: CASRSRDRERDYGYTF; CDR3nt: TGTGCAAGTCGCTCCCGGGACAGGGAACGGGACTATGGCTACACCTTC
v_gene: TRBV19; abundance: -; d_gene: -; j_gene: TRBJ2-5; CDR3aa: CASSIDRGSYEETQYF; CDR3nt: TGTGCCAGTAGTATAGATCGGGGTTCCTACGAAGAGACCCAGTACTTC
v_gene: TRBV7-2; abundance: -; d_gene: TRBD1; j_gene: TRBJ2-7; CDR3aa: CASSLRSGTGSYEQYF; CDR3nt: TGTGCCAGCAGCTTAAGGTCTGGGACAGGGTCCTACGAGCAGTACTTC
v_gene: TRBV27; abundance: -; d_gene: TRBD1; j_gene: TRBJ2-5; CDR3aa: CASSIILGTGVETQYF; CDR3nt: TGTGCCAGCAGTATTATATTAGGGACAGGGGTTGAGACCCAGTACTTC
v_gene: TRBV30; abundance: -; d_gene: -; j_gene: TRBJ1-1; CDR3aa: CAWEPPTGMNTEAFF; CDR3nt: TGTGCCTGGGAACCCCCCACAGGTATGAACACTGAAGCTTTCTTT
v_gene: TRBV3-1/TRBV3-2; abundance: once; d_gene: TRBD2; j_gene: TRBJ2-1; CDR3aa: CASSQGTSGRDEQFF; CDR3nt: TGTGCCAGCAGCCAAGGGACTAGCGGGAGGGATGAGCAGTTCTTC
v_gene: TRBV3-1/TRBV3-2; abundance: -; d_gene: -; j_gene: TRBJ2-6; CDR3aa: CASSHTGSGANVLTF; CDR3nt: TGTGCCAGCAGCCATACAGGGTCTGGGGCCAACGTCCTGACTTTC
v_gene: TRBV7-8; abundance: -; d_gene: TRBD2; j_gene: TRBJ2-1; CDR3aa: CASSPGLAGAVNEQFF; CDR3nt: TGTGCCAGCAGCCCCGGACTAGCGGGAGCAGTGAATGAGCAGTTCTTC
v_gene: TRBV18; abundance: -; d_gene: -; j_gene: TRBJ2-5; CDR3aa: CASSPPRWETQYF; CDR3nt: TGTGCCAGCTCACCACCGAGGTGGGAGACCCAGTACTTC
v_gene: TRBV18; abundance: -; d_gene: -; j_gene: TRBJ2-1; CDR3aa: CASSPQSTGNTYNEQFF; CDR3nt: TGTGCCAGCTCACCTCAAAGCACGGGTAATACCTACAATGAGCAGTTCTTC
v_gene: TRBV7-2; abundance: -; d_gene: TRBD2; j_gene: TRBJ2-7; CDR3aa: CASSLGVPGRPSYEQYF; CDR3nt: TGTGCCAGCAGCTTAGGTGTCCCCGGGAGGCCCTCCTACGAGCAGTACTTC
v_gene: TRBV2; abundance: -; d_gene: TRBD2; j_gene: TRBJ2-3; CDR3aa: CASSYSGITDTQYF; CDR3nt: TGTGCCAGCAGTTATAGCGGGATTACAGATACGCAGTATTTT
v_gene: TRBV6-2/TRBV6-3; abundance: -; d_gene: -; j_gene: TRBJ2-5; CDR3aa: CASSYVSGETQYF; CDR3nt: TGTGCCAGCAGTTACGTCAGTGGTGAGACCCAGTACTTC
v_gene: TRBV5-4; abundance: -; d_gene: -; j_gene: TRBJ1-1; CDR3aa: CATQFVRGEAFF; CDR3nt: TGTGCCACCCAATTTGTCCGGGGTGAAGCTTTCTTT
v_gene: TRBV7-8; abundance: -; d_gene: TRBD2; j_gene: TRBJ2-5; CDR3aa: CASSWERGGLVKTQYF; CDR3nt: TGTGCCAGCAGCTGGGAGCGGGGGGGCCTGGTAAAGACCCAGTACTTC
v_gene: TRBV19; abundance: -; d_gene: -; j_gene: TRBJ2-7; CDR3aa: CASSIGGTGTLNTYEQYF; CDR3nt: TGTGCCAGTAGTATAGGGGGTACCGGGACATTAAACACCTACGAGCAGTACTTC
v_gene: TRBV5-1; abundance: -; d_gene: TRBD1; j_gene: TRBJ2-7; CDR3aa: CASSSGQGSYEQYF; CDR3nt: TGCGCCAGCAGCTCGGGACAGGGGAGCTACGAGCAGTACTTC
v_gene: TRBV18; abundance: -; d_gene: -; j_gene: TRBJ2-2; CDR3aa: CASSPAGGELFF; CDR3nt: TGTGCCAGCTCGCCAGCAGGGGGGGAGCTGTTTTTT
v_gene: TRBV19; abundance: -; d_gene: TRBD2; j_gene: TRBJ2-5; CDR3aa: CASSMNRFGGVRETQYF; CDR3nt: TGTGCCAGTAGTATGAATCGTTTTGGGGGGGTTCGAGAGACCCAGTACTTC
v_gene: TRBV6-5; abundance: -; d_gene: -; j_gene: TRBJ2-2; CDR3aa: CASSYLAGANTGELFF; CDR3nt: TGTGCCAGCAGTTACCTGGCGGGCGCGAACACCGGGGAGCTGTTTTTT
v_gene: TRBV14; abundance: -; d_gene: -; j_gene: TRBJ2-5; CDR3aa: CASSQVAAVQETQYF; CDR3nt: TGTGCCAGCAGCCAAGTCGCAGCGGTACAAGAGACCCAGTACTTC
v_gene: TRBV7-3; abundance: -; d_gene: TRBD2; j_gene: TRBJ2-3; CDR3aa: CASSSGGSTDTQYF; CDR3nt: TGTGCCAGCAGCTCGGGGGGGTCAACAGATACGCAGTATTTT
v_gene: TRBV11-2; abundance: -; d_gene: -; j_gene: TRBJ2-1; CDR3aa: CASSFVYNEQFF; CDR3nt: TGTGCCAGCAGCTTCGTATACAATGAGCAGTTCTTC
v_gene: TRBV19; abundance: -; d_gene: -; j_gene: TRBJ2-1; CDR3aa: CASSIDAGRIYNEQFF; CDR3nt: TGTGCCAGTAGTATCGACGCGGGACGGATCTACAATGAGCAGTTCTTC
v_gene: TRBV3-1/TRBV3-2; abundance: -; d_gene: -; j_gene: TRBJ2-3; CDR3aa: CASSQDSLSGKSTDTQYF; CDR3nt: TGTGCCAGCAGCCAAGATTCCCTAAGCGGAAAAAGCACAGATACGCAGTATTTT
v_gene: TRBV27; abundance: -; d_gene: -; j_gene: TRBJ2-1; CDR3aa: CASSLPPPGEQFF; CDR3nt: TGTGCCAGCAGTTTACCCCCTCCGGGTGAGCAGTTCTTC
v_gene: TRBV19; abundance: -; d_gene: TRBD2; j_gene: TRBJ2-5; CDR3aa: CASKASGKFQETQYF; CDR3nt: TGTGCCAGTAAAGCTAGCGGGAAATTTCAAGAGACCCAGTACTTC
v_gene: TRBV28; abundance: -; d_gene: TRBD1; j_gene: TRBJ1-2; CDR3aa: CASSGTGGDYGYTF; CDR3nt: TGTGCCAGCAGTGGGACAGGAGGGGACTATGGCTACACCTTC
v_gene: TRBV5-5; abundance: -; d_gene: TRBD1; j_gene: TRBJ1-6; CDR3aa: CASSLGQSGQGQNSPLHF; CDR3nt: TGTGCCAGCAGCTTGGGTCAATCGGGACAGGGTCAAAATTCACCCCTCCACTTT
v_gene: TRBV7-9; abundance: once; d_gene: -; j_gene: TRBJ2-7; CDR3aa: CASSLGASSQDPYEQYF; CDR3nt: TGTGCCAGCAGCTTAGGGGCGTCCAGCCAGGATCCCTACGAGCAGTACTTC
v_gene: TRBV11-2; abundance: -; d_gene: -; j_gene: TRBJ2-5; CDR3aa: CASSSYRGQNQETQYF; CDR3nt: TGTGCCAGCAGCTCCTATCGGGGTCAGAACCAAGAGACCCAGTACTTC
v_gene: TRBV18; abundance: -; d_gene: -; j_gene: TRBJ2-3; CDR3aa: CASSPKVRDTLFSTDTQYF; CDR3nt: TGTGCCAGCTCACCAAAGGTCCGGGACACTTTGTTCAGCACAGATACGCAGTATTTT
v_gene: TRBV7-3; abundance: -; d_gene: -; j_gene: TRBJ2-5; CDR3aa: CASSPTGLQETQYF; CDR3nt: TGTGCCAGCAGCCCTACAGGGTTACAAGAGACCCAGTACTTC
v_gene: TRBV11-3; abundance: -; d_gene: TRBD1; j_gene: TRBJ1-1; CDR3aa: CASSAGTGLEAFF; CDR3nt: TGTGCCAGCAGCGCCGGGACAGGGCTTGAAGCTTTCTTT
v_gene: TRBV19; abundance: -; d_gene: TRBD1; j_gene: TRBJ1-2; CDR3aa: CASSPRMGQASYGYTF; CDR3nt: TGTGCCAGTAGTCCACGAATGGGACAGGCGTCCTATGGCTACACCTTC
v_gene: TRBV9; abundance: -; d_gene: -; j_gene: TRBJ1-2; CDR3aa: CASSVEVEGYGYTF; CDR3nt: TGTGCCAGCAGCGTAGAAGTGGAGGGCTATGGCTACACCTTC
v_gene: TRBV19; abundance: -; d_gene: -; j_gene: TRBJ2-1; CDR3aa: CASSLRQGISNEQFF; CDR3nt: TGTGCCAGTAGTCTTCGGCAGGGAATCTCCAATGAGCAGTTCTTC
v_gene: TRBV7-2; abundance: -; d_gene: -; j_gene: TRBJ2-3; CDR3aa: CASSSFIPDTQYF; CDR3nt: TGTGCCAGCAGCTCCTTTATTCCAGATACGCAGTATTTT
v_gene: TRBV28; abundance: -; d_gene: TRBD2; j_gene: TRBJ2-1; CDR3aa: CASSLGGSNNEQFF; CDR3nt: TGTGCCAGCAGTTTGGGAGGGAGTAACAATGAGCAGTTCTTC
v_gene: TRBV7-2; abundance: -; d_gene: TRBD2; j_gene: TRBJ2-3; CDR3aa: CASSHLTSGGDADTQYF; CDR3nt: TGTGCCAGCAGCCACCTAACTAGCGGGGGGGATGCAGATACGCAGTATTTT